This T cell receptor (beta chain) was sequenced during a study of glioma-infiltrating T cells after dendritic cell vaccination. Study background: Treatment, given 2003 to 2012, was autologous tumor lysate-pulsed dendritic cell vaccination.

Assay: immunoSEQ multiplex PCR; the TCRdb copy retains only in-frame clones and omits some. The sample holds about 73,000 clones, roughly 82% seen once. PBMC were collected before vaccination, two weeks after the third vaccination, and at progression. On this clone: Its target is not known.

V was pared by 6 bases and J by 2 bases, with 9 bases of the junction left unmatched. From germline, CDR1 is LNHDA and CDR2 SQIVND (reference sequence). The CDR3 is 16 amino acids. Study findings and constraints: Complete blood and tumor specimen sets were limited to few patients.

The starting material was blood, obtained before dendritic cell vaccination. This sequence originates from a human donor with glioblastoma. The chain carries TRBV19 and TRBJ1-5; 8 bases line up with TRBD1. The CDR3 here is CASSRGQGQGNQPQHF. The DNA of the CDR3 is TGTGCCAGTAGCCGCGGACAGGGACAGGGCAATCAGCCCCAGCATTTT.